This T cell receptor (beta chain) was sequenced during a study of blood T cell repertoires in COVID-19. On the study more broadly: Collection of acute and convalescent COVID-19 samples took place in the United States, Italy and Spain. Sources were T cells, B-cell-depleted T cells, or PBMCs; the material itself was cDNA or gDNA.

This clone was observed a handful of times. Study processing details: Amplification from reference gene primers served as the basis for estimated nucleated cell counts. Here immunoSEQ multiplex PCR was the method, and the copy in TCRdb shows in-frame clones only, minus some. From that table come the V and J calls and clone size; the DNA was used to work out D and trimming. The sample includes 120,000 to 150,000 clones, 82% of them seen just once. The material sequenced was peripheral blood. The source of this sequence is a human donor with acute or convalescent COVID-19. The donor label of this sample is uncertain.

CDR3 sequence: CSASRTGAWDTEAFF. The CDR3, as DNA: TGCAGTGCTAGTCGTACAGGGGCCTGGGACACTGAAGCTTTCTTT. This chain joins TRBV20-1 and TRBJ1-1, with 7 bases fitting TRBD1. The trim removed 3 bases at V and 3 bases at J, leaving 10 bases unmatched. CDR3 length: 15 residues. Germline lookup yields CDR1 DFQATT and CDR2 SNEGSKA (reference sequence).